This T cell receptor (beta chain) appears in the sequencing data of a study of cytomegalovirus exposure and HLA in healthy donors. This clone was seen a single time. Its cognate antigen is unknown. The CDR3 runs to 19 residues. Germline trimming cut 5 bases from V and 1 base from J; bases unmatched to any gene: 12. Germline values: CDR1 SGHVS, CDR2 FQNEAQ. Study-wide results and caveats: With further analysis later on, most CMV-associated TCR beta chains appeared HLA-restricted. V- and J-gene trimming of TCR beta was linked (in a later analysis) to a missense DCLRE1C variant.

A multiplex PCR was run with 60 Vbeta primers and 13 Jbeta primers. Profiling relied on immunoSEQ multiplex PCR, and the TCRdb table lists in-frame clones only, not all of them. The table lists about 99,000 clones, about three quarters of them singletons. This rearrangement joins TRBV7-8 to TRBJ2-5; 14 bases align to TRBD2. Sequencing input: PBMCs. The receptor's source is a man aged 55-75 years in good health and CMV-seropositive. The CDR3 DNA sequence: TGTGCCAGCAGCCCAACGACTAGCGGGGGGGCCGTAACCCAAGAGACCCAGTACTTC. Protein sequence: CASSPTTSGGAVTQETQYF.